This T cell receptor (beta chain) was retrieved from a study of blood T cell repertoires in COVID-19. This CDR3 contains 16 residues. Deletions cut 0 bases from V and 4 bases from J, with 13 bases between. Germline loops: CDR1 LGHDT, CDR2 YNNKEL (reference sequence). Per the study methods: Scientists estimated how many nucleated cells there were by amplifying reference gene primers. The assay was immunoSEQ multiplex PCR, and TCRdb's table has in-frame clones only and misses some. The V and J calls and clone size come from that table; D and trimming were worked out from the DNA. The sample carries 150,000 to 200,000 clones, more than 75% recorded once. For this clone: The sample holds other DNA sequences that translate to the same CDR3.

The genes are TRBV3-1 (or the pseudogene TRBV3-2) and TRBJ2-1; D possibly corresponds to TRBD2 (6 bases). This receptor was identified in a man aged 55 to 70 with active or convalescent COVID-19. Sample: peripheral blood. The CDR3 DNA reads TGTGCCAGCAGCCAAGAGGGGACGGGAGTATACAATGAGCAGTTCTTC. This sequence encodes CASSQEGTGVYNEQFF.